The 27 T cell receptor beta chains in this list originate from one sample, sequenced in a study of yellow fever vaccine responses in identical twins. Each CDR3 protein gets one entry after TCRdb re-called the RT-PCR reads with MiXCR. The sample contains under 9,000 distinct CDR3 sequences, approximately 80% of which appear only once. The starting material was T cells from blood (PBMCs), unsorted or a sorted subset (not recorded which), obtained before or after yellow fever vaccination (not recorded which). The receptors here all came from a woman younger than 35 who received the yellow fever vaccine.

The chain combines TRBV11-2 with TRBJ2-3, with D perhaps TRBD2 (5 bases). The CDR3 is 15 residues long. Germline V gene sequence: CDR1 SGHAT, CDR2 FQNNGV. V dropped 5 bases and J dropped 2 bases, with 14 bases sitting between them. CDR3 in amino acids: CASSPLDSPTDTQYF. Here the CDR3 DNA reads TGTGCCAGCAGCCCTCTGGACTCCCCCACAGATACGCAGTATTTT.

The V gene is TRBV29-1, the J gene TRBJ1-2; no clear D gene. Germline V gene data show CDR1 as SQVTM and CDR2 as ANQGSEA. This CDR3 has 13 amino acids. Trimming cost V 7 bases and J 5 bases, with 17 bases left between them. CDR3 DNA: TGCAGCGCCGGCGAGGGCCCTGGGTATGGCTACACCTTC. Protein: CSAGEGPGYGYTF.

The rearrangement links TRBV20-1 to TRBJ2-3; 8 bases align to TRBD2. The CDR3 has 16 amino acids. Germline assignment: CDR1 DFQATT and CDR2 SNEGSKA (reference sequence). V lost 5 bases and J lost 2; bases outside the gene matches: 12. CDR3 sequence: CSAQHAAGVSTDTQYF. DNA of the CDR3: TGCAGTGCTCAACACGCAGCGGGAGTTTCCACAGATACGCAGTATTTT.

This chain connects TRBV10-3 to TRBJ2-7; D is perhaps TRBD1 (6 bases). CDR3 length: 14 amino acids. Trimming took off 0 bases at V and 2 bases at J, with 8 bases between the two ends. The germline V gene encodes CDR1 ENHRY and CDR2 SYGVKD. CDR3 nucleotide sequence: TGTGCCATCAGTGAGTCAGGGGGACCCTACGAGCAGTACGTC. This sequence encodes CAISESGGPYEQYV.

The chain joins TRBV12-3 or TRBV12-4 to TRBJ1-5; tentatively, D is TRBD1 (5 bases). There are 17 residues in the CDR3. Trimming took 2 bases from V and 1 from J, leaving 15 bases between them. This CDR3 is CASSLLSWRDSNQPQHF. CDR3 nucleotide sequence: TGTGCCAGCAGTTTACTGAGTTGGAGGGACAGCAATCAGCCCCAGCATTTT.

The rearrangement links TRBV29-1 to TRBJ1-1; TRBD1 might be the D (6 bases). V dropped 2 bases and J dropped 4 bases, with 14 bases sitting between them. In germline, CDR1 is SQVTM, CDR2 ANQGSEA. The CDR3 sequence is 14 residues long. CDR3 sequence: CSVESAGAFTEAFF. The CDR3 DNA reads TGCAGCGTTGAAAGTGCAGGGGCGTTCACTGAAGCTTTCTTT. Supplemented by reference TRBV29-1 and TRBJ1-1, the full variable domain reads SAVISQKPSRDICQRGTSLTIQCQVDSQVTMMFWYRQQPGQSLTLIATANQGSEATYESGFVIDKFPISRPNLTFSTLTVSNMSPEDSSIYLCSVESAGAFTEAFFGQGTRLTVV.

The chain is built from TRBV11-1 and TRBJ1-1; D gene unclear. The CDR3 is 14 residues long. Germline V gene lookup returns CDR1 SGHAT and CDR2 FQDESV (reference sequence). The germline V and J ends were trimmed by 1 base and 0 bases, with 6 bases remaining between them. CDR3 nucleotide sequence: TGTGCCAGCAGCTTAGGCCGATTGAACACTGAAGCTTTCTTT. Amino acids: CASSLGRLNTEAFF.

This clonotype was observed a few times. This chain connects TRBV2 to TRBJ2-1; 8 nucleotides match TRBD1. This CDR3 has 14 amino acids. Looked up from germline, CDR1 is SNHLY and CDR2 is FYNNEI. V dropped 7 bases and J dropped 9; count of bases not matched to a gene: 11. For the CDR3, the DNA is TGTGCCAGCACTCGGGACAGGTCACCAAGTGAGCAGTTCTTC. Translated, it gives CASTRDRSPSEQFF.

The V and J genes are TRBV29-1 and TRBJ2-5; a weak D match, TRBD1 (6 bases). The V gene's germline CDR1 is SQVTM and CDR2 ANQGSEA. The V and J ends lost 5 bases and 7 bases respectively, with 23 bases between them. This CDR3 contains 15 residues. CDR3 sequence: CSVTRNLRGMATQYF. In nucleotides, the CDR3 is TGCAGCGTTACCCGCAATCTCAGGGGTATGGCGACCCAGTACTTC.

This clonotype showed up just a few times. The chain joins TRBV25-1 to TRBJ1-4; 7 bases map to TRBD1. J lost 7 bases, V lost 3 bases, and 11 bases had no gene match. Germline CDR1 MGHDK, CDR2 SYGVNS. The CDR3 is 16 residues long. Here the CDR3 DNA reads TGTGCCAGCAGTGACCACGGACAGGCGGGGGCTGAAAAACTGTTTTTT. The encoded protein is CASSDHGQAGAEKLFF. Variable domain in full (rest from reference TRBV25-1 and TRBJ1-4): EADIYQTPRYLVIGTGKKITLECSQTMGHDKMYWYQQDPGMELHLIHYSYGVNSTEKGDLSSESTVSRIRTEHFPLTLESARPSHTSQYLCASSDHGQAGAEKLFFGSGTQLSVL.

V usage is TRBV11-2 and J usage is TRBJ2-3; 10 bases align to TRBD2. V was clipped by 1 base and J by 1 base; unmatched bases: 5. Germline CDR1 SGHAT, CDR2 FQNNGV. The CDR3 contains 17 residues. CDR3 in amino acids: CASSLVIAGGRTDTQYF. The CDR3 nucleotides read TGTGCCAGCAGCTTAGTTATAGCGGGGGGACGCACAGATACGCAGTATTTT.

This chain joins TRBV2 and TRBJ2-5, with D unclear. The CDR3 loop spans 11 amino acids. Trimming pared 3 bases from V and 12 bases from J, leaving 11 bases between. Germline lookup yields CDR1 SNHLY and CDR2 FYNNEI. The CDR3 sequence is CASSEHAQEYF. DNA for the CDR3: TGTGCCAGCAGTGAGCACGCCCAGGAGTACTTC.

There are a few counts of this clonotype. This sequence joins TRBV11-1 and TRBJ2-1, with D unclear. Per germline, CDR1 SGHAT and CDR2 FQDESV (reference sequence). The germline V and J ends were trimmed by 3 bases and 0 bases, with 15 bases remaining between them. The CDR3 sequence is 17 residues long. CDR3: CASSFRSFSGSYNEQFF. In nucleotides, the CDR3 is TGTGCCAGCAGCTTCCGGTCCTTTTCGGGCTCCTACAATGAGCAGTTCTTC.

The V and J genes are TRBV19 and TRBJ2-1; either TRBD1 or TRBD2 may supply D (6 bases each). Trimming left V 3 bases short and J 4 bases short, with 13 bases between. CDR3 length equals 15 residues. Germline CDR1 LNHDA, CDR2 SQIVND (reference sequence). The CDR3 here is CASSIRGPQYNEQFF. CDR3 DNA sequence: TGTGCCAGTAGTATTCGGGGGCCACAGTACAATGAGCAGTTCTTC.

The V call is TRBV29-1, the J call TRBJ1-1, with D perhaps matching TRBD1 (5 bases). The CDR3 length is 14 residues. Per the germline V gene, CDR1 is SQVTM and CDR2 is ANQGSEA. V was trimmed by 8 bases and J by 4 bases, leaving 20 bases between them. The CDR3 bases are TGCAGCTCAGCTTTACGGGACTTGGGCACTGAAGCTTTCTTT. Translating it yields CSSALRDLGTEAFF.

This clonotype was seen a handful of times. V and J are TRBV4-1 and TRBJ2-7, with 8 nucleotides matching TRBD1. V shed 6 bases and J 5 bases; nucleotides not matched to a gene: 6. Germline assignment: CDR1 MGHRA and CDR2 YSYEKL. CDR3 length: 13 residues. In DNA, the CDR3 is TGCGCCAGCAGTCAACAACAGGGGGACGAGCAGTACTTC. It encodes CASSQQQGDEQYF.

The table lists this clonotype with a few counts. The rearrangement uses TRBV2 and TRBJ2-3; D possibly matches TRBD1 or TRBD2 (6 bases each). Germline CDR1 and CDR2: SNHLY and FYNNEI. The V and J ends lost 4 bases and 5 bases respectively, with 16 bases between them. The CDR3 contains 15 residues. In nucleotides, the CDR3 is TGTGCCAGCAGTGGTAAAACAGGGCGGGGAGATACGCAGTATTTT. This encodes CASSGKTGRGDTQYF.

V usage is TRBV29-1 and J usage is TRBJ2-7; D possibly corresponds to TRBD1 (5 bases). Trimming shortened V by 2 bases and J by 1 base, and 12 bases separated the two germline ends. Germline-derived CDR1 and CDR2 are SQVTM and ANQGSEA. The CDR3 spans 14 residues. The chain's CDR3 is CSVELATASYEQYF. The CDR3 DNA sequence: TGCAGCGTTGAACTTGCGACAGCATCCTACGAGCAGTACTTC.

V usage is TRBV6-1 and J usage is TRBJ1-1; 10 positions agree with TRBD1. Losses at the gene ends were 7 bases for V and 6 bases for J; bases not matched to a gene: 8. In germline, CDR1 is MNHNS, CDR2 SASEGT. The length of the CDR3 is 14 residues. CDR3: CASTETGGRSEAFF. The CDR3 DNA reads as TGTGCCAGCACCGAGACAGGGGGCCGATCTGAAGCTTTCTTT.

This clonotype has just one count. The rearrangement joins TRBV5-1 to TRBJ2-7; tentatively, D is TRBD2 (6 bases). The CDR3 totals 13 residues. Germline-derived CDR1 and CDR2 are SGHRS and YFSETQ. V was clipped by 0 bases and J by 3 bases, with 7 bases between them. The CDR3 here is CASSLDGGYEQYV. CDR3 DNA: TGCGCCAGCAGCTTGGACGGGGGCTACGAGCAGTACGTC.

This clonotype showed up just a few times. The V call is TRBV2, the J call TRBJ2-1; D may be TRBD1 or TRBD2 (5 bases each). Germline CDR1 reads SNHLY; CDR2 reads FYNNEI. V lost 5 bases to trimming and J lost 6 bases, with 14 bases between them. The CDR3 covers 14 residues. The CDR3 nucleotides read TGTGCCAGCAGTTACTCGGGACCCCGCAATGAGCAGTTCTTC. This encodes CASSYSGPRNEQFF.

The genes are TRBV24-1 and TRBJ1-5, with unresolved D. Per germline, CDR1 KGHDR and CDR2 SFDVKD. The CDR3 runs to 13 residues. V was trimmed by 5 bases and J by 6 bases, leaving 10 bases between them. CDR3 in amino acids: CATSGRSSQPQHF. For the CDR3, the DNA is TGTGCCACCAGTGGAAGGTCGTCTCAGCCCCAGCATTTT.

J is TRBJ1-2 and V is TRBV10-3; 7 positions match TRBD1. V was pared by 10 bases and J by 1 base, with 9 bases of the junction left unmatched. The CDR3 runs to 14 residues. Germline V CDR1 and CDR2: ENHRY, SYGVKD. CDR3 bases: TGTGCCACCCAGGGGGACAAATATAACTATGGCTACACCTTC. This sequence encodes CATQGDKYNYGYTF.

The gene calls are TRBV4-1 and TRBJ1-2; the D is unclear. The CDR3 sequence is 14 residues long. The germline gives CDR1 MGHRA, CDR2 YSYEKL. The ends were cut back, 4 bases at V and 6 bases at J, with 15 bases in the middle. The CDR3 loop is CASSRSMEGDGYTF. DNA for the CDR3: TGCGCCAGCAGCCGTTCGATGGAGGGCGATGGCTACACCTTC.

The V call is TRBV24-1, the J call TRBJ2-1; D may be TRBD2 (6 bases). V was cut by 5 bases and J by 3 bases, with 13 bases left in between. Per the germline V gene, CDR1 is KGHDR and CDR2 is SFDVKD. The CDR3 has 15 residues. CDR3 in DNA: TGTGCCACCAGTGGGCAGGAGGGTTTCTACAATGAGCAGTTCTTC. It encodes CATSGQEGFYNEQFF.

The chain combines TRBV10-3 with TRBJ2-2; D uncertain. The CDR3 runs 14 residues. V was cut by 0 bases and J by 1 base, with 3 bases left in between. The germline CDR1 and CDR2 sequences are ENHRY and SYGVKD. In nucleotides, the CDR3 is TGTGCCATCAGTGAGTCCCTGAACACCGGGGAGCTGTTTTTT. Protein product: CAISESLNTGELFF.

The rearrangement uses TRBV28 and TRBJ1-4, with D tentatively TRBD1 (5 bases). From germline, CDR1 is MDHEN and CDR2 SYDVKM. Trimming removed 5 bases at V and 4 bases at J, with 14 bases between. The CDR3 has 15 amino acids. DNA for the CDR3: TGTGCCAGCAGTCCCTCCGGGACTGGTAATGAAAAACTGTTTTTT. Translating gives CASSPSGTGNEKLFF.